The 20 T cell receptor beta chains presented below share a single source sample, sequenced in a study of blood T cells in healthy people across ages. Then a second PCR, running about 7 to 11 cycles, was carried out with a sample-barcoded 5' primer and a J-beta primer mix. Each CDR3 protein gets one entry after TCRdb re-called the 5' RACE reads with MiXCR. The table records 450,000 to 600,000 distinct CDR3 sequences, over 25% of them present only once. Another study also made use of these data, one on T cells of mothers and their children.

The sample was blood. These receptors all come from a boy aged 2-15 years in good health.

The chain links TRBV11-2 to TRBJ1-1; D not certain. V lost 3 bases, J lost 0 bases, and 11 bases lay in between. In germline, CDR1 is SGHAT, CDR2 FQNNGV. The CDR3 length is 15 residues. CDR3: CASSFRKAVNTEAFF. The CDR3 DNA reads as TGTGCCAGCAGCTTTAGGAAGGCGGTGAACACTGAAGCTTTCTTT.

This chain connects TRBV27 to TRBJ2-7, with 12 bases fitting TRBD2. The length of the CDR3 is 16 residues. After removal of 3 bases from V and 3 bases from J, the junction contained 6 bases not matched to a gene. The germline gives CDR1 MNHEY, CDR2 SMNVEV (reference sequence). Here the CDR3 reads CASSFTGTSGYYEQYF. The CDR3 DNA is TGTGCCAGCAGTTTTACCGGGACTAGCGGGTACTACGAGCAGTACTTC.

DNA of the CDR3: TGTGCCAGTAGTATGGGCCAGCGGGGGAGCCGTTGGCAAGAGACCCAGTACTTC. Protein sequence: CASSMGQRGSRWQETQYF. V is TRBV19 and J is TRBJ2-5, with 8 bases that match TRBD2. Germline assignment: CDR1 LNHDA and CDR2 SQIVND (reference sequence). The length of the CDR3 is 18 residues. The V segment lost 3 bases and the J segment 2 bases; nucleotides outside the gene matches: 14. The whole variable domain, filled in from reference TRBV19 and TRBJ2-5, reads DGGITQSPKYLFRKEGQNVTLSCEQNLNHDAMYWYRQDPGQGLRLIYYSQIVNDFQKGDIAEGYSVSREKKESFPLTVTSAQKNPTAFYLCASSMGQRGSRWQETQYFGPGTRLLVL.

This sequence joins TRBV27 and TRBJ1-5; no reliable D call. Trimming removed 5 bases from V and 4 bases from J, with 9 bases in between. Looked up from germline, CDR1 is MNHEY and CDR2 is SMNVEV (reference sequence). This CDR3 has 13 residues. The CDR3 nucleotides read TGTGCCAGCAGTATCCACGTTAATCAGCCCCAGCATTTT. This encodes CASSIHVNQPQHF.

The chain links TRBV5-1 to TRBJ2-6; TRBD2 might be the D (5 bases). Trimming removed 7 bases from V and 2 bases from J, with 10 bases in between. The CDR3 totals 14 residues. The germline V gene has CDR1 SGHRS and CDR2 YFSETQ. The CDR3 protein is CASGGVTGANVLTF. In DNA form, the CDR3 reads TGCGCCAGCGGAGGAGTTACTGGGGCCAACGTCCTGACTTTC.

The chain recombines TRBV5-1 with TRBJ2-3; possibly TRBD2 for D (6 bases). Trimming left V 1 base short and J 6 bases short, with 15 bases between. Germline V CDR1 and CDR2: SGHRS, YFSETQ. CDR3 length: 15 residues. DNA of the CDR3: TGCGCCAGCAGCTTGCCGGGAGAGAGCGCGGATACGCAGTATTTT. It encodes CASSLPGESADTQYF.

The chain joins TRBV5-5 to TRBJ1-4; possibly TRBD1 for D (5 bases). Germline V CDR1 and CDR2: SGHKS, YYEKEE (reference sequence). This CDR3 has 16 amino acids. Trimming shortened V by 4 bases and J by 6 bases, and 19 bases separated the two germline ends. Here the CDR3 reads CASSPNDRKPHEKLFF. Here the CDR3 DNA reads TGTGCCAGCAGCCCCAATGACAGAAAACCCCATGAAAAACTGTTTTTT.

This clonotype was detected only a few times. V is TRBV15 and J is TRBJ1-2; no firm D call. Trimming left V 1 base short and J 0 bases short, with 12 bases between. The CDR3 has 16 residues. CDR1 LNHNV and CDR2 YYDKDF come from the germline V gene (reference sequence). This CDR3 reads CATSRGPGSANYGYTF. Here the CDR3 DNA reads TGTGCCACCAGCAGAGGTCCGGGCTCGGCTAACTATGGCTACACCTTC. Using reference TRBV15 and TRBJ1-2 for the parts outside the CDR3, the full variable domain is DAMVIQNPRYQVTQFGKPVTLSCSQTLNHNVMYWYQQKSSQAPKLLFHYYDKDFNNEADTPDNFQSRRPNTSFCFLDIRSPGLGDTAMYLCATSRGPGSANYGYTFGSGTRLTVV.

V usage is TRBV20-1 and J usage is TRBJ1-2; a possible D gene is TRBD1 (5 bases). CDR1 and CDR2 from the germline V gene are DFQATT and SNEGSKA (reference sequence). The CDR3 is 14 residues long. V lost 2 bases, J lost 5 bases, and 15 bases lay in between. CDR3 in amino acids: CSARRRGIGYGYTF. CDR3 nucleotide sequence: TGCAGTGCTAGAAGGAGGGGAATAGGGTATGGCTACACCTTC.

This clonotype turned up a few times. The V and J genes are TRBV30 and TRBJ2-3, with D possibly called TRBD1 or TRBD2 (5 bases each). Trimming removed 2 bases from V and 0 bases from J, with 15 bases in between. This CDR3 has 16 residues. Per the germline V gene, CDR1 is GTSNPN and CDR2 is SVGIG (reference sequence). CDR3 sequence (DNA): TGTGCCTGGAGTTCGGGGCTGGGGATTAGCACAGATACGCAGTATTTT. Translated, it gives CAWSSGLGISTDTQYF.

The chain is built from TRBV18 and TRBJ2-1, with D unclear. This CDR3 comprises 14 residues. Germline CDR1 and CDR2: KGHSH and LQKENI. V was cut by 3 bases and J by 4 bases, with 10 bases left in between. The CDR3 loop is CASSPLDDYNEQFF. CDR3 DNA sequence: TGTGCCAGCTCACCCCTGGACGATTACAATGAGCAGTTCTTC.

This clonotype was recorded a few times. The CDR3 reads CASSSPPVDTQYF. The CDR3 bases are TGTGCCAGCAGCTCCCCCCCTGTAGATACGCAGTATTTT. The chain employs TRBV7-2 and TRBJ2-3; D unresolved. Germline V gene data show CDR1 as SGHTA and CDR2 as FQGNSA. The ends were cut back, 4 bases at V and 5 bases at J, with 10 bases in the middle. CDR3 length: 13 amino acids.

This chain's CDR3 is CASSLLGAGGADTEAFF. The CDR3, as DNA: TGTGCCAGCAGCTTATTAGGCGCAGGGGGCGCGGACACTGAAGCTTTCTTT. This sequence joins TRBV3-1 and TRBJ1-1; the match to TRBD1 covers 8 bases. Germline-derived CDR1 and CDR2 are LGHDT and YNNKEL (reference sequence). The CDR3 totals 17 residues. Losses at the gene ends were 5 bases for V and 3 bases for J; bases not matched to a gene: 14.

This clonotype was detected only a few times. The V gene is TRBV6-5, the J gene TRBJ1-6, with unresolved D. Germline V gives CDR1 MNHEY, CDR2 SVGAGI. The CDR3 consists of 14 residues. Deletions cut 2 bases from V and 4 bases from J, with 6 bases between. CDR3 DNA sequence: TGTGCCAGCAGTTACCCGGTTTATAATTCACCCCTCCACTTT. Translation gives CASSYPVYNSPLHF.

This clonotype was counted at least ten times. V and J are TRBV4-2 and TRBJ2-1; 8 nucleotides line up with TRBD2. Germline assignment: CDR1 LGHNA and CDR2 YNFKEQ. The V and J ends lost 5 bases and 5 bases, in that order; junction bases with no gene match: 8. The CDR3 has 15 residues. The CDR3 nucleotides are TGTGCCAGCAGCAACGTGGCGGGGGGCAACAATGAGCAGTTCTTC. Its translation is CASSNVAGGNNEQFF.

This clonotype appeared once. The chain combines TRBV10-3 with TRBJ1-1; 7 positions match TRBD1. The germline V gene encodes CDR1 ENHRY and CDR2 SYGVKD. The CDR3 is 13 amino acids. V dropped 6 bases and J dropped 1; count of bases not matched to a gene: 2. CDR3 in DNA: TGTGCCATCAGGAAGGGGGCGAACACTGAAGCTTTCTTT. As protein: CAIRKGANTEAFF.

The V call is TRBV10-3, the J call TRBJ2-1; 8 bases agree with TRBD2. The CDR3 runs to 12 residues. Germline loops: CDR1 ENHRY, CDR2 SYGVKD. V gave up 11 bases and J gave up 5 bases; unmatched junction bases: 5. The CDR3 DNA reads TGTGCCTCGCGGGGGGATGACAATGAGCAGTTCTTC. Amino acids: CASRGDDNEQFF.

The CDR3 is CASRRDRAGGYEQYF. CDR3 sequence (DNA): TGTGCCAGCAGGCGGGACAGGGCTGGTGGTTACGAGCAGTACTTC. This chain joins TRBV6-5 and TRBJ2-7, with 9 bases identical to TRBD1. Germline-derived CDR1 and CDR2 are MNHEY and SVGAGI. CDR3 length: 15 amino acids. After removal of 6 bases from V and 4 bases from J, the junction contained 10 bases not matched to a gene.

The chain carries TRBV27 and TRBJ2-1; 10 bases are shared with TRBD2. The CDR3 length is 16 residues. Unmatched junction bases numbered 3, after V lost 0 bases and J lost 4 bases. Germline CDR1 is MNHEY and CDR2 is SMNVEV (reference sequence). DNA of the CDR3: TGTGCCAGCAGTTTATCGGGGACTAGCGTATACAATGAGCAGTTCTTC. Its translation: CASSLSGTSVYNEQFF.

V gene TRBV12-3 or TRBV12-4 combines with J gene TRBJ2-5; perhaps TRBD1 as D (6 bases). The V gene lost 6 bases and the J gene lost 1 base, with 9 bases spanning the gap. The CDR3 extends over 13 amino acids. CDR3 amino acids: CASSARGQETQYF. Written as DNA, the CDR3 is TGTGCCAGCAGCGCCAGGGGCCAAGAGACCCAGTACTTC.